In its sample, the clone carrying this T cell receptor beta chain was seen a few times. As handled by the study authors: From reference gene primer amplification, estimates of nucleated cell counts were derived. Profiled with immunoSEQ multiplex PCR; TCRdb holds only in-frame clones, not every one. V and J calls and clone size come straight from that table; D and trimming were deduced from the DNA. The table records 200,000 to 250,000 clones, approximately 82% of them present only once. These data belong to a study of blood T cell repertoires in COVID-19. Study in general: COVID-19 samples collected from the United States, Italy and Spain covered acute and convalescent phases. From T cells, B-cell-depleted T cells, or PBMCs came the material, which was cDNA or gDNA.

The CDR3 length is 16 residues. The germline V and J ends were trimmed by 0 bases and 8 bases, with 17 bases remaining between them. Germline values: CDR1 SGHRS, CDR2 YFSETQ. This chain uses TRBV5-1 with TRBJ1-4, with a weak D call TRBD1 (6 bases). This receptor was taken from a woman older than 75 with acute or convalescent COVID-19. Material for sequencing was peripheral blood. The CDR3 loop is CASSLARGGGSEKLFF. CDR3 bases: TGCGCCAGCAGCTTGGCCAGGGGCGGCGGAAGCGAAAAACTGTTTTTT. Filled out from reference TRBV5-1 and TRBJ1-4, the complete variable domain reads KAGVTQTPRYLIKTRGQQVTLSCSPISGHRSVSWYQQTPGQGLQFLFEYFSETQRNKGNFPGRFSGRQFSNSRSEMNVSTLELGDSALYLCASSLARGGGSEKLFFGSGTQLSVL.